This T cell receptor beta chain is from a study of control samples from healthy donors and cancer patients. Germline-derived CDR1 and CDR2 are SGHRS and YFSETQ. CDR3 length: 16 amino acids. The germline V and J ends were trimmed by 0 bases and 6 bases, with 19 bases remaining between them. The data were produced by immunoSEQ multiplex PCR, yet TCRdb's version contains in-frame clones alone and is incomplete. The sample includes about 94,000 clones, 90% of them seen just once. The genes are TRBV5-1 and TRBJ2-7; D is unclear. The sequence derives from a woman aged 18-30 years in good health. Sequencing was performed on blood. This CDR3 reads CASSLGYPLSQTEQYF. CDR3 nucleotides: TGCGCCAGCAGCTTGGGCTATCCCTTGAGCCAAACCGAGCAGTACTTC.